This TCR beta chain was retrieved from a study of blood T cell repertoires in COVID-19. Across the study: The United States, Italy and Spain provided the acute and convalescent COVID-19 samples. T cells, B-cell-depleted T cells, or PBMCs provided the cDNA or gDNA that served as material.

Per the authors' pipeline: Scientists estimated how many nucleated cells there were by amplifying reference gene primers. TCRdb's table, derived via immunoSEQ multiplex PCR, lists solely in-frame clones and lacks some. V, J and clone size are taken as reported in that table, and D and trimming were inferred from the DNA itself. The table lists approximately 200,000 clones, around nine tenths of them singletons. The germline V gene encodes CDR1 SGHVS and CDR2 FQNEAQ. This CDR3 is 16 amino acids long. J lost 4 bases, V lost 2 bases, and 10 bases had no gene match. Input material: peripheral blood. The J gene is TRBJ2-5, the V gene TRBV7-8, with 7 bases that match TRBD2. The source is a man in his sixties who had recovered from COVID-19. This CDR3 is CASSLSTPGGRETQYF. In DNA, the CDR3 is TGTGCCAGCAGCTTATCCACCCCGGGGGGTAGAGAGACCCAGTACTTC. The full variable domain, completed using reference TRBV7-8 and TRBJ2-5, is GAGVSQSPRYKVAKRGQDVALRCDPISGHVSLFWYQQALGQGPEFLTYFQNEAQLDKSGLPSDRFFAERPEGSVSTLKIQRTQQEDSAVYLCASSLSTPGGRETQYFGPGTRLLVL.